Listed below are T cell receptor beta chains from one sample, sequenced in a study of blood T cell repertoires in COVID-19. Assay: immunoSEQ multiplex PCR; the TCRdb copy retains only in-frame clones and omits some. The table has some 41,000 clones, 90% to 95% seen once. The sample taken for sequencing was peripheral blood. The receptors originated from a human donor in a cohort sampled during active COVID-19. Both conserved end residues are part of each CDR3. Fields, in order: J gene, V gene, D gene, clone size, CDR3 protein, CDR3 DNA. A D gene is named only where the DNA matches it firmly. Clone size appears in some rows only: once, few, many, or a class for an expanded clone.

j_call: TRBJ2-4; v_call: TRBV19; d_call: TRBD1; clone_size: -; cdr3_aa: CASSIGNRGTKNIQYF; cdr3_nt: TGTGCCAGTAGTATCGGGAACAGGGGTACCAAAAACATTCAGTACTTC
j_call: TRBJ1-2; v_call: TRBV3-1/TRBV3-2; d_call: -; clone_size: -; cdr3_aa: CASSQAGYGYTF; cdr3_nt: TGTGCCAGCAGCCAAGCCGGGTACGGCTACACCTTC
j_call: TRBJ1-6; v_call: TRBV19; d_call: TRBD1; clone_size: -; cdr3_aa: CASSTGQGHSPLHF; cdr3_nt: TGTGCCAGTAGTACCGGACAGGGACATTCACCCCTCCACTTT
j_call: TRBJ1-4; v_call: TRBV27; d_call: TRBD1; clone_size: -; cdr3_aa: CASSKWGDRGDEKLFF; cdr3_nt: TGTGCCAGCAGTAAATGGGGGGACAGGGGGGATGAAAAACTGTTTTTT
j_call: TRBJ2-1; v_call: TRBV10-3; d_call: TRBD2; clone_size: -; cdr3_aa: CAISESERGGNEQFF; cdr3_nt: TGTGCCATCAGTGAGTCAGAGCGGGGGGGCAATGAGCAGTTCTTC
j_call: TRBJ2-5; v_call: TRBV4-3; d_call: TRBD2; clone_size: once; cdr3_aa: CASSRLAENQETQYF; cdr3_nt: TGCGCCAGCAGCCGTCTAGCGGAGAATCAAGAGACCCAGTACTTC
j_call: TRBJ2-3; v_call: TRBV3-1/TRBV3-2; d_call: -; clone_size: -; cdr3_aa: CASSQDVRTDTQYF; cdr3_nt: TGTGCCAGCAGCCAAGACGTCCGCACAGATACGCAGTATTTT
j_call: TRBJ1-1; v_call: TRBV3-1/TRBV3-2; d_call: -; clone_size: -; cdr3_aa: CASSHDSPYTEAFF; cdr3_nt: TGTGCCAGCAGCCACGACAGCCCCTACACTGAAGCTTTCTTT
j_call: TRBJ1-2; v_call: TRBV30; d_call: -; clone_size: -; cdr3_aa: CAWSGNGGGYTF; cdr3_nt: TGTGCCTGGAGCGGGAACGGGGGTGGCTACACCTTC
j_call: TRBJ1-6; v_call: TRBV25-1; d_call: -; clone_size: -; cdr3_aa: CASSESLTVRDSPLHF; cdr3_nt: TGTGCCAGCAGTGAATCGTTGACAGTTCGAGATTCACCCCTCCACTTT
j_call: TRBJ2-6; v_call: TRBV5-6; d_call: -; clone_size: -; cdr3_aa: CASTGGPGANVLTF; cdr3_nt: TGTGCCAGCACGGGTGGCCCTGGGGCCAACGTCCTGACTTTC
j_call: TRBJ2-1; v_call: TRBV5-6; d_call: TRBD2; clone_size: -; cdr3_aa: CASSLGTSGNEQFF; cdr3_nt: TGTGCCAGCAGCTTGGGGACTAGCGGAAATGAGCAGTTCTTC
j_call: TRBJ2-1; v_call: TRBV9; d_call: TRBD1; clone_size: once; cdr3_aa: CASSVGQGSYNEQFF; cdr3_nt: TGTGCCAGCAGCGTGGGACAGGGTTCCTACAATGAGCAGTTCTTC
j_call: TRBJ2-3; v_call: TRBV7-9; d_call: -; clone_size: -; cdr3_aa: CASRPHDGVF; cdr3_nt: TGTGCCAGCAGACCTCACGACGGGGTTTTT
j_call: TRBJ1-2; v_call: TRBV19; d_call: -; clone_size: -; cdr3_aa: CASSTTVLDGYTF; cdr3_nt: TGTGCCAGTAGTACGACAGTACTGGATGGCTACACCTTC
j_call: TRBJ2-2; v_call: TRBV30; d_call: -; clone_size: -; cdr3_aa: CAWSSQGTGELFF; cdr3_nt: TGTGCCTGGAGTTCCCAGGGTACCGGGGAGCTGTTTTTT
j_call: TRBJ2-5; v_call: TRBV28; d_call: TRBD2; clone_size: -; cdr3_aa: CASRYDPTRTSGGQETQYF; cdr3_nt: TGTGCCAGCAGATACGACCCTACTCGGACTAGCGGGGGTCAAGAGACCCAGTACTTC
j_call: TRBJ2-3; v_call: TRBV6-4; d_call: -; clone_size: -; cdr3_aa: CASSEGRDTDTQYF; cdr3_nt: TGTGCCAGCAGTGAGGGCAGGGACACAGATACGCAGTATTTT
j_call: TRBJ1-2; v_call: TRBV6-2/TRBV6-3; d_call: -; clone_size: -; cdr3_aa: CASSYWAALTPNYGYTF; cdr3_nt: TGTGCCAGCAGTTATTGGGCAGCTCTTACCCCCAACTATGGCTACACCTTC
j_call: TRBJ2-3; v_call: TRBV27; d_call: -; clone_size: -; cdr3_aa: CASSFGVTDTQYF; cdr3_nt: TGTGCCAGCAGTTTCGGGGTGACAGATACGCAGTATTTT
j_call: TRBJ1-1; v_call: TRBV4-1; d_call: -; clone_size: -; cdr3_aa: CASSQDPEDTEAFF; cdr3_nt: TGCGCCAGCAGCCAAGATCCCGAGGACACTGAAGCTTTCTTT
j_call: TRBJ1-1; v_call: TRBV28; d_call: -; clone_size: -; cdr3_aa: CASSPAGVDTEAFF; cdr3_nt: TGTGCCAGCAGTCCCGCAGGGGTGGACACTGAAGCTTTCTTT
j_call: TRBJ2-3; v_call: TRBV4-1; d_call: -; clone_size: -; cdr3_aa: CASSHPRELFRGAGADTQYF; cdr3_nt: TGCGCCAGCAGCCATCCCAGAGAGTTGTTTCGGGGGGCCGGGGCAGATACGCAGTATTTT
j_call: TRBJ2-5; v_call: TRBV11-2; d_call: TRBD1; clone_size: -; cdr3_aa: CASSLGTTGQGVETQYF; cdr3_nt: TGTGCCAGCAGCTTAGGTACTACGGGACAGGGAGTGGAGACCCAGTACTTC
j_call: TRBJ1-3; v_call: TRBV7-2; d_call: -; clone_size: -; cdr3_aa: CASSTTGSGNTIYF; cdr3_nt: TGTGCCAGCAGCACTACAGGGTCCGGAAACACCATATATTTT
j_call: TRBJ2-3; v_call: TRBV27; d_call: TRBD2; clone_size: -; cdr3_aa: CASSLFFGSSGGASTDTQYF; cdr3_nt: TGTGCCAGCAGTTTATTTTTCGGGAGTAGCGGGGGAGCTAGCACAGATACGCAGTATTTT
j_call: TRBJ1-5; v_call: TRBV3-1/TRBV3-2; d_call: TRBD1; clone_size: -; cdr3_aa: CASSQDGQVGQPQHF; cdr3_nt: TGTGCCAGCAGCCAAGATGGACAGGTCGGTCAGCCCCAGCATTTT
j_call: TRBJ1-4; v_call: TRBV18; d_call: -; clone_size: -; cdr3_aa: CASSQTARPGNEKLFF; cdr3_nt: TGTGCCAGCTCGCAAACCGCGCGGCCGGGTAATGAAAAACTGTTTTTT
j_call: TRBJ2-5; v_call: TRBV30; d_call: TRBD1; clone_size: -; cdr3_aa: CAWKRPRTGNKETQYF; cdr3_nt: TGTGCCTGGAAGCGACCTCGGACAGGGAATAAAGAGACCCAGTACTTC
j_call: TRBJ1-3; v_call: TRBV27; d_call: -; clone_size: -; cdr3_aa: CASRADRAGNTIYF; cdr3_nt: TGTGCCAGCAGGGCTGACAGAGCGGGAAACACCATATATTTT
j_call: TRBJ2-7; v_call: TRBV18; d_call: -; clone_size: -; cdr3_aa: CASSPDRTTYEQYF; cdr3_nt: TGTGCCAGCTCACCAGACAGGACCACTTACGAGCAGTACTTC
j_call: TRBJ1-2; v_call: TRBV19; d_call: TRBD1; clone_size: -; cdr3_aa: CASSKLPGQENYGYTF; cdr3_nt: TGTGCCAGTAGTAAACTTCCGGGACAGGAAAACTATGGCTACACCTTC
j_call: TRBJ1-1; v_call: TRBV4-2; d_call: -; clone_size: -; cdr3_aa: CASSQDTGAEAFF; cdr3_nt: TGTGCCAGCAGCCAAGATACCGGTGCCGAAGCTTTCTTT
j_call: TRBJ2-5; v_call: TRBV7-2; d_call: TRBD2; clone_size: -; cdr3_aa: CASSLGTSGMKTQYF; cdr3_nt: TGTGCCAGCAGCCTAGGGACTAGCGGGATGAAGACCCAGTACTTC
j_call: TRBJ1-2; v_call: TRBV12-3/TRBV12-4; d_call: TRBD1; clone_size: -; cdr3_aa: CASSRQGYGYTF; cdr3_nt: TGTGCCAGCAGTCGACAGGGGTATGGCTACACCTTC
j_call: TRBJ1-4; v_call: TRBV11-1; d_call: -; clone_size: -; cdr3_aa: CASSLFPRGTNEKLFF; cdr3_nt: TGTGCCAGCAGCTTATTCCCGCGGGGAACTAATGAAAAACTGTTTTTT
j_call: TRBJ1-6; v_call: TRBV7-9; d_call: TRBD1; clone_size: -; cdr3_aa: CASSSGTGETSPLHF; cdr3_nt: TGTGCCAGCAGCTCGGGGACAGGGGAGACTTCACCCCTCCACTTT
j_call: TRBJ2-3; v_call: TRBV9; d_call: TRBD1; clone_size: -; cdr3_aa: CASTGGDLSTDTQYF; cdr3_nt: TGTGCCAGTACAGGGGGCGACCTTAGCACAGATACGCAGTATTTT
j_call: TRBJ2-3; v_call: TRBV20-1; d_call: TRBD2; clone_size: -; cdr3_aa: CSASSTSGSTDTQYF; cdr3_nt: TGCAGTGCTAGTTCGACTAGCGGAAGCACAGATACGCAGTATTTT
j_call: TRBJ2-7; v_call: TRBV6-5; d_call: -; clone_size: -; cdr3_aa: CASFRDTSSYEQYF; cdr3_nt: TGTGCCAGCTTCCGGGACACCTCCTCCTACGAGCAGTACTTC
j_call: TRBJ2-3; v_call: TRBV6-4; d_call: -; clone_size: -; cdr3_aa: CASSTQTGTSTDTQYF; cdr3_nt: TGTGCCAGCAGTACCCAGACAGGAACTAGCACAGATACGCAGTATTTT
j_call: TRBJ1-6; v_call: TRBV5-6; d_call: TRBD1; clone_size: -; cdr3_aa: CASSATGGVSPLHF; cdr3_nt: TGTGCCAGCAGCGCTACAGGGGGCGTTTCACCCCTCCACTTT
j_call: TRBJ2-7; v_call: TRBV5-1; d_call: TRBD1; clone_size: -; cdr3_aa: CASSPTARVQGADEQYF; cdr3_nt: TGCGCCAGCAGCCCGACCGCACGCGTACAGGGGGCCGACGAGCAGTACTTC
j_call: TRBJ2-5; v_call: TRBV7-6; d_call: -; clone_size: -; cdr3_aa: CASSTRETQYF; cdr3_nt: TGTGCCAGCAGCACGCGAGAGACCCAGTACTTC
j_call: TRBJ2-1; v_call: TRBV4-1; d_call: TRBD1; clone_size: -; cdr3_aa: CASSQPPAGTGNNEQFF; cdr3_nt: TGCGCCAGCAGCCAACCCCCAGCCGGGACAGGGAACAATGAGCAGTTCTTC
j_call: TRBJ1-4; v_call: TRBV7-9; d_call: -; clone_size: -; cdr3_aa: CASSMESRDIREKLFF; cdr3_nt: TGTGCCAGCAGCATGGAAAGCCGGGACATAAGGGAAAAACTGTTTTTT
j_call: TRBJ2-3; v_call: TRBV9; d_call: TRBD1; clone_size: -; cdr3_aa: CASSYGQGAVDTQYF; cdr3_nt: TGTGCCAGCAGCTACGGACAGGGGGCAGTAGATACGCAGTATTTT
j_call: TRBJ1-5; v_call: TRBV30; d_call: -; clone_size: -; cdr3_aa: CAWRMAIYSNQPQHF; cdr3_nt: TGTGCCTGGAGAATGGCAATTTATAGCAATCAGCCCCAGCATTTT
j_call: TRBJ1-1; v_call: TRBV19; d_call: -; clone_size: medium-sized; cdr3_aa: CASSIRGSTEAFF; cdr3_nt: TGTGCCAGTAGTATTCGGGGGTCCACTGAAGCTTTCTTT
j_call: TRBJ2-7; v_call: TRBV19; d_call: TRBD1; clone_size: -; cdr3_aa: CASSIRDSYEQYF; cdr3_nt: TGTGCCAGTAGTATAAGGGACAGCTACGAGCAGTACTTC
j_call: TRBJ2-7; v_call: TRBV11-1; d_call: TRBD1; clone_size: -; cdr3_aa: CASSLAGNRGDYEQYF; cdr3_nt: TGTGCCAGCAGCTTAGCGGGGAACAGGGGCGACTACGAGCAGTACTTC